Listed below are T cell receptor beta chains from one sample, sequenced in a study of cytomegalovirus exposure and HLA in healthy donors. Measured with immunoSEQ multiplex PCR; TCRdb has only the in-frame clones, and not every one. Among some 250,000 clones listed, roughly 80% were seen once. The sample comprised PBMCs. Receptors originate from a woman aged 40 to 50 in good health and CMV-seropositive. Each CDR3 is given with its conserved first and last residue.

cdr3_length | j_call | v_call | cdr3_aa
15 | TRBJ2-7 | TRBV2 | CASKLAGDPSYEQYF
13 | TRBJ2-2 | TRBV6-6 | CASSSTNGGELFF
12 | TRBJ1-1 | TRBV6-1 | CASPTGGTEAFF
12 | TRBJ2-2 | TRBV9 | CASSFELGELFF
14 | TRBJ2-7 | TRBV30 | CAWSVSRPAYEQYF
16 | TRBJ2-2 | TRBV4-3 | CASSQDGGGPTGELFF
18 | TRBJ2-3 | TRBV5-1 | CASSLELVGGRDTDTQYF
13 | TRBJ2-5 | TRBV27 | CASRGTAKETQYF
20 | TRBJ2-7 | TRBV18 | CASSPPFLPGQGAVPYEQYF
14 | NA | TRBV5-6 | CASSGGTGAYEQYF
15 | TRBJ1-4 | TRBV5-1 | CASSLGAGRDEKLFF
15 | TRBJ2-1 | TRBV7-2 | CASSLAGVRINEQFF
12 | TRBJ2-1 | TRBV6-5 | CASRLLAPEQFF
14 | TRBJ1-2 | TRBV7-6 | CASSLRQDWGGYTF
15 | TRBJ2-3 | TRBV7-2 | CASSLEWGRPDTQYF
13 | TRBJ2-7 | TRBV29-1 | CSVGPSGTYEQYF
12 | TRBJ2-1 | TRBV7-2 | CASSSAYNEQFF
13 | TRBJ1-2 | TRBV10-2 | CASSEDSTYGYTF
13 | TRBJ1-5 | TRBV9 | CASSSGGSQPQHF
15 | TRBJ1-5 | TRBV10-3 | CAISESISRDQPQHF
14 | TRBJ1-1 | TRBV19 | CASSERGITVEAFF
14 | TRBJ2-7 | TRBV6-1 | CASSVGTSPLEQYF
15 | TRBJ1-6 | TRBV7-2 | CASSPSRQVVSPLHF
14 | TRBJ2-7 | TRBV19 | CATTSGRAGGEQYF
10 | TRBJ1-1 | TRBV30 | CAWTGIEAFF
16 | TRBJ2-7 | TRBV6-4 | CASSDSTGLRHYEQYF
15 | TRBJ1-1 | TRBV19 | CASSKDRGANTEAFF
11 | TRBJ1-3 | TRBV19 | CASLKEVTIYF
16 | TRBJ1-2 | TRBV9 | CASSARDRGNVYGYTF
13 | TRBJ2-1 | TRBV6-5 | CASSYTDRNEQFF
13 | TRBJ1-2 | TRBV30 | CAWSVWGEGGYTF
15 | TRBJ1-2 | TRBV5-4 | CASSFRDRGIYGYTF
14 | TRBJ1-2 | TRBV10-3 | CAISEWAGNDGYTF
15 | TRBJ1-5 | TRBV5-6 | CASSLQGRSNQPQHF
18 | NA | TRBV30 | CAWSPGWGRGGNTYEQYF
14 | TRBJ2-7 | TRBV7-2 | CASSLAGSSYEQYF
18 | TRBJ2-1 | TRBV29-1 | CSVEGSLGTSGLYNEQFF
13 | TRBJ1-1 | TRBV11-2 | CASSLVLASEAFF
14 | TRBJ2-2 | TRBV5-1 | CASSFTGFPGELFF
14 | TRBJ1-1 | TRBV7-9 | CASSPVGGNTEAFF
13 | TRBJ2-7 | TRBV11-2 | CASSLAQAYEQYF
17 | TRBJ1-1 | TRBV27 | CASSPFNTGMENTEAFF
13 | TRBJ2-1 | TRBV7-2 | CASSPQLAGEQFF
15 | TRBJ2-2 | TRBV15 | CATSRGGTHTGELFF
11 | TRBJ2-5 | TRBV7-8 | CASSNRETQYF
16 | TRBJ1-2 | TRBV25-1 | CASSDSTTGANYGYTF
14 | TRBJ1-1 | TRBV30 | CAWSEGQGYTEAFF
14 | TRBJ1-5 | TRBV7-2 | CASSPDRGSQPQHF